This T cell receptor beta chain derives from a study of T-cell reconstitution after alpha-beta-depleted transplantation in children. This CDR3 is built from 15 residues. CDR1 is SGHTA, CDR2 FQGNSA, per germline. Trimming took 1 base from V and 4 from J; bases not matched to a gene: 7. Library preparation (for TCRbeta) was performed with unique molecular identifiers. TCRdb redid the calling of the PCR reads with MiXCR, one entry per CDR3 protein. The sample lists roughly 400,000 distinct CDR3 sequences, 43% seen once, with approximately 30% in the top ten. The chain combines TRBV7-2 with TRBJ2-7, with 7 bases aligning to TRBD1. This sample comprised PBMCs, obtained before TCRalphabeta/CD19-depleted stem cell transplant. The receptor was isolated from a girl under 10 years old with aplastic anemia, due to receive a stem cell transplant. CDR3 DNA: TGTGCCAGCAGCTTAGTTTGGGACAGATTTTACGAGCAGTACTTC. Translating gives CASSLVWDRFYEQYF.